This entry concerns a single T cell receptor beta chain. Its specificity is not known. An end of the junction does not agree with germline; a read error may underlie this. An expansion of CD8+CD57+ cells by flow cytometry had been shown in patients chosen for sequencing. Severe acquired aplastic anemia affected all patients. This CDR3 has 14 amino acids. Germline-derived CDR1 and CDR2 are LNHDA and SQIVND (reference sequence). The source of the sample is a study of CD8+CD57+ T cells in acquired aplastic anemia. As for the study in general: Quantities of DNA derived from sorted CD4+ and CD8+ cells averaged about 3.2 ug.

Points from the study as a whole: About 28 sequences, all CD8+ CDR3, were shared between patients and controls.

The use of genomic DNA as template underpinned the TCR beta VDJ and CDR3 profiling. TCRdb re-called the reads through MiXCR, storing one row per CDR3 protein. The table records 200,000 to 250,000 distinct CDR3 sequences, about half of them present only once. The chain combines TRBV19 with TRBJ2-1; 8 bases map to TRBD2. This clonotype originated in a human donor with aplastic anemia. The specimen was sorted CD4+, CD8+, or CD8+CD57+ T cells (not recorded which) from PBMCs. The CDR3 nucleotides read TGTGCCGGTAGCCAGCGGGGGTCCTACAATGAGCAGTTCTTC. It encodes CAGSQRGSYNEQFF. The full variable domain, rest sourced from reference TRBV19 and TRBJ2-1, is DGGITQSPKYLFRKEGQNVTLSCEQNLNHDAMYWYRQDPGQGLRLIYYSQIVNDFQKGDIAEGYSVSREKKESFPLTVTSAQKNPTAFYLCAGSQRGSYNEQFFGPGTRLTVL.